The entry below describes one T cell receptor beta chain. Its antigen is as yet unknown. The PCR contained 60 Vbeta and 13 Jbeta primers. Profiled with immunoSEQ multiplex PCR; TCRdb holds only in-frame clones, not every one. Here the sample spans about 80,000 clones, 62% being singletons. Losses at the gene ends were 5 bases for V and 5 bases for J; bases not matched to a gene: 5. Germline-derived CDR1 and CDR2 are SQVTM and ANQGSEA. The CDR3 contains 12 residues. This specimen belongs to a study of cytomegalovirus exposure and HLA in healthy donors. General study findings and limits: The authors judged a highly shared variant cluster likely a sequencing artifact.

The sequence was collected from a male donor in good health and CMV-seropositive. Sample: PBMCs. The chain has TRBV29-1 and TRBJ1-2; 7 bases agree with TRBD1. CDR3 coding DNA: TGCAGCGTTCGGGACAGCAGTTATGGCTACACCTTC. It encodes CSVRDSSYGYTF.